The clone carrying this T cell receptor beta chain was seen only a few times. This record comes from a study of OX40 agonist ivuxolimab in advanced cancers. Study-wide context: Every 2 weeks, ivuxolimab was infused into the patients intravenously at between 0.01 and 10 mg/kg. Participants averaged approximately 65 years of age (range roughly 23 to 85) and were around 85% male.

The repertoire was sequenced with immunoSEQ multiplex PCR; TCRdb's copy has only in-frame clones and lacks some. The data contain some 66,000 clones, approximately 80% of them singletons. This specimen consisted of CD4+ or CD8+ T cells sorted from blood, obtained in a trial of the OX40 agonist ivuxolimab. This clonotype was obtained from an adult with an advanced solid tumor such as melanoma, head and neck, liver or kidney cancer.

CDR3 region: CASSQDLGHTEAFF. The DNA of the CDR3 is TGCGCCAGCAGCCAAGATCTTGGACACACTGAAGCTTTCTTT. The rearrangement joins TRBV4-1 to TRBJ1-1; no clear D gene. Trimming pared 0 bases from V and 3 bases from J, leaving 8 bases between. The CDR3 is 14 amino acids. Per germline, CDR1 MGHRA and CDR2 YSYEKL.